The next 2 T cell receptor beta chains were all read from a single sample in a study of CD4 and CD8 cells across lung adenocarcinoma regions. Via MiXCR, TCRdb re-called the PCR reads, giving one row per CDR3 protein. The data contain 3,000 or so distinct CDR3 sequences, 60% to 70% of them seen just once; the ten biggest clones take up around 15%. The specimen was CD4+ T cells from the margin of a lung tumor. These TCRs come from a male donor with lung adenocarcinoma. The CD4 and CD8 labels of this study may be unreliable.

The V and J genes are TRBV6-1 and TRBJ2-1; 7 bases fit TRBD2. The length of the CDR3 is 13 residues. In germline, CDR1 is MNHNS, CDR2 SASEGT. The V gene end was trimmed by 3 bases and the J gene end by 10 bases; junction bases not matched to a gene: 6. The CDR3 nucleotides are TGTGCCAGCAGTGAGACTAGCATCGGGGAGCAGTTCTTC. Translation: CASSETSIGEQFF.

On this clonotype: The junction and the germline gene differ at one end; a read error may be behind it. This chain connects TRBV25-1 to TRBJ2-3; a possible D gene is TRBD2 (5 bases). This CDR3 contains 15 residues. Germline loops: CDR1 MGHDK, CDR2 SYGVNS. CDR3 DNA sequence: TGTGCCAGCAGTGCGGGGTTGGGAGCTAAAAACATGCAGTATTTC. This gives the protein CASSAGLGAKNMQYF.